This is a list of T cell receptor beta chains from one sample in a study of OX40 agonist ivuxolimab in advanced cancers. Data came from immunoSEQ multiplex PCR; TCRdb stores just in-frame clones and leaves some out. The sample lists about 44,000 clones, nearly 90% occurring once. The input for sequencing was CD4+ or CD8+ T cells sorted from blood, taken in a trial of the OX40 agonist ivuxolimab. These receptors were obtained from an adult with an advanced solid tumor such as melanoma, head and neck, liver or kidney cancer. The CDR3 runs from the conserved cysteine through the conserved F or W. Each record gives: D gene, J gene, clone size, V gene, CDR3 protein, CDR3 DNA. D genes are given only for firm matches. A row's size may be missing; if present it is once, few, many or a size class.

d_call: NA; j_call: TRBJ1-4; clone_size: NA; v_call: TRBV6-5; cdr3_aa: CASSSSFSNEKLFF; cdr3_nt: TGTGCCAGCAGTTCCTCATTTTCCAATGAAAAACTGTTTTTT
d_call: NA; j_call: TRBJ2-5; clone_size: NA; v_call: TRBV5-4; cdr3_aa: CASSRTEETQYF; cdr3_nt: TGTGCCAGCAGTAGGACGGAAGAGACCCAGTACTTC
d_call: NA; j_call: TRBJ2-1; clone_size: NA; v_call: TRBV9; cdr3_aa: CASSAALQGSYNEQFF; cdr3_nt: TGTGCCAGCAGCGCAGCCCTACAGGGCTCCTACAATGAGCAGTTCTTC
d_call: NA; j_call: TRBJ1-1; clone_size: few; v_call: TRBV29-1; cdr3_aa: CSVGSGAEAFF; cdr3_nt: TGCAGCGTGGGGTCGGGGGCTGAAGCTTTCTTT
d_call: TRBD1; j_call: TRBJ1-3; clone_size: NA; v_call: TRBV12-5; cdr3_aa: CASGLVLEGAENTIYF; cdr3_nt: TGTGCTAGTGGTTTGGTACTCGAGGGGGCTGAAAACACCATATATTTT
d_call: TRBD1; j_call: TRBJ2-7; clone_size: once; v_call: TRBV6-5; cdr3_aa: CASSLYTGAEQYF; cdr3_nt: TGTGCCAGCAGCTTATATACAGGGGCCGAGCAGTACTTC
d_call: NA; j_call: TRBJ2-3; clone_size: NA; v_call: TRBV12-5; cdr3_aa: CASALGDVSTDTQYF; cdr3_nt: TGTGCTAGTGCCCTTGGGGACGTTAGCACAGATACGCAGTATTTT
d_call: NA; j_call: TRBJ1-6; clone_size: NA; v_call: TRBV9; cdr3_aa: CASSEGRGRDNSPLHF; cdr3_nt: TGTGCCAGCAGCGAGGGAAGGGGAAGGGATAATTCACCCCTCCACTTT
d_call: NA; j_call: TRBJ2-2; clone_size: NA; v_call: TRBV5-1; cdr3_aa: CASSLDPDRPNTGELFF; cdr3_nt: TGCGCCAGCAGCTTGGACCCCGACAGACCGAACACCGGGGAGCTGTTTTTT
d_call: TRBD1; j_call: TRBJ2-7; clone_size: NA; v_call: TRBV30; cdr3_aa: CAWSGTGYHEQYF; cdr3_nt: TGTGCCTGGAGCGGGACAGGGTACCACGAGCAGTACTTC
d_call: NA; j_call: TRBJ1-1; clone_size: once; v_call: TRBV12-2; cdr3_aa: CASRLLGQNTEAFF; cdr3_nt: TGTGCAAGTCGCCTCCTGGGCCAGAACACTGAAGCTTTCTTT
d_call: NA; j_call: TRBJ2-7; clone_size: NA; v_call: TRBV9; cdr3_aa: CASSVAVGAYEQYF; cdr3_nt: TGTGCCAGCAGCGTAGCGGTAGGGGCGTACGAGCAGTACTTC
d_call: TRBD1; j_call: TRBJ2-2; clone_size: NA; v_call: TRBV5-4; cdr3_aa: CASSFDRVGTGELFF; cdr3_nt: TGTGCCAGCAGCTTCGACAGGGTAGGCACCGGGGAGCTGTTTTTT
d_call: TRBD1; j_call: TRBJ2-5; clone_size: NA; v_call: TRBV5-4; cdr3_aa: CASSSRQGEETQYF; cdr3_nt: TGTGCCAGCAGCTCACGACAGGGAGAAGAGACCCAGTACTTC
d_call: NA; j_call: TRBJ1-2; clone_size: NA; v_call: TRBV11-2; cdr3_aa: CASSMEKGPNYGYTF; cdr3_nt: TGTGCCAGCAGTATGGAGAAGGGACCAAACTATGGCTACACCTTC
d_call: TRBD1; j_call: TRBJ2-5; clone_size: NA; v_call: TRBV28; cdr3_aa: CASSSQKADRVYQETQYF; cdr3_nt: TGTGCCAGCAGCTCTCAAAAGGCCGACAGGGTGTACCAAGAGACCCAGTACTTC
d_call: NA; j_call: TRBJ1-1; clone_size: NA; v_call: TRBV27; cdr3_aa: CASSGGYEAFF; cdr3_nt: TGTGCCAGCAGTGGAGGCTATGAAGCTTTCTTT
d_call: NA; j_call: TRBJ1-1; clone_size: NA; v_call: TRBV9; cdr3_aa: CASSPLSSGFEAFF; cdr3_nt: TGTGCCAGCAGCCCCCTCTCCTCGGGCTTTGAAGCTTTCTTT
d_call: TRBD2; j_call: TRBJ2-3; clone_size: NA; v_call: TRBV10-1; cdr3_aa: CASSEREGRPRSAQYF; cdr3_nt: TGCGCCAGCAGTGAGCGGGAGGGACGCCCAAGGTCGGCGCAGTATTTT
d_call: NA; j_call: TRBJ2-3; clone_size: NA; v_call: TRBV5-6; cdr3_aa: CASSFGLTSTDTQYF; cdr3_nt: TGTGCCAGCAGCTTTGGCCTTACTAGCACAGATACGCAGTATTTT
d_call: NA; j_call: TRBJ2-6; clone_size: NA; v_call: TRBV27; cdr3_aa: CASRGEAGANVLTF; cdr3_nt: TGTGCCAGCAGGGGGGAGGCTGGGGCCAACGTCCTGACTTTC
d_call: TRBD1; j_call: TRBJ2-5; clone_size: NA; v_call: TRBV10-2; cdr3_aa: CASSGPNSGGKETQYF; cdr3_nt: TGCGCCAGCAGTGGGCCGAATTCAGGGGGCAAAGAGACCCAGTACTTC
d_call: NA; j_call: TRBJ1-4; clone_size: NA; v_call: TRBV7-8; cdr3_aa: CASSLRPGGKLFF; cdr3_nt: TGTGCCAGCAGCTTACGGCCCGGGGGGAAACTGTTTTTT
d_call: NA; j_call: TRBJ1-5; clone_size: NA; v_call: TRBV2; cdr3_aa: CASSESTGLVQPQHF; cdr3_nt: TGTGCCAGCAGTGAATCTACGGGGCTAGTTCAGCCCCAGCATTTT
d_call: NA; j_call: TRBJ2-7; clone_size: NA; v_call: TRBV29-1; cdr3_aa: CSVASPSSYEQYF; cdr3_nt: TGCAGCGTTGCGTCTCCGAGCTCCTACGAGCAGTACTTC
d_call: NA; j_call: TRBJ1-3; clone_size: NA; v_call: TRBV4-2; cdr3_aa: CASSPRPGAKGNTIYF; cdr3_nt: TGTGCCAGCAGCCCCCGTCCGGGGGCAAAGGGAAACACCATATATTTT
d_call: NA; j_call: TRBJ1-1; clone_size: once; v_call: TRBV11-3; cdr3_aa: CASSLAENTEAFF; cdr3_nt: TGTGCCAGCAGCTTAGCAGAGAACACTGAAGCTTTCTTT
d_call: NA; j_call: TRBJ1-5; clone_size: few; v_call: TRBV19; cdr3_aa: CASSIDGGRNQPQHF; cdr3_nt: TGTGCCAGTAGTATTGATGGCGGGAGGAATCAGCCCCAGCATTTT
d_call: NA; j_call: TRBJ2-2; clone_size: NA; v_call: TRBV4-2; cdr3_aa: CASSPRDNTGELFF; cdr3_nt: TGTGCCAGCAGCCCCCGGGACAACACCGGGGAGCTGTTTTTT
d_call: NA; j_call: TRBJ1-2; clone_size: NA; v_call: TRBV4-1; cdr3_aa: CASSQGDGYTF; cdr3_nt: TGCGCCAGCAGCCAAGGGGATGGCTACACCTTC
d_call: NA; j_call: TRBJ1-5; clone_size: NA; v_call: TRBV9; cdr3_aa: CASSPRTALGTDTQHF; cdr3_nt: TGTGCCAGCAGCCCGAGGACAGCCTTGGGCACAGATACGCAGCATTTT
d_call: TRBD1; j_call: TRBJ1-4; clone_size: NA; v_call: TRBV30; cdr3_aa: CAWFPDPGQGLLTGKTVF; cdr3_nt: TGTGCCTGGTTTCCCGACCCGGGACAGGGGTTACTAACGGGAAAAACTGTTTTT
d_call: NA; j_call: TRBJ2-7; clone_size: NA; v_call: TRBV28; cdr3_aa: CASSFGDPRYEQYF; cdr3_nt: TGTGCCAGCAGTTTTGGGGACCCTCGCTACGAGCAGTACTTC
d_call: NA; j_call: TRBJ1-1; clone_size: NA; v_call: TRBV12-5; cdr3_aa: CASGLGAGPPGTEAFF; cdr3_nt: TGTGCTAGTGGTTTGGGAGCCGGGCCCCCTGGGACTGAAGCTTTCTTT
d_call: NA; j_call: TRBJ1-1; clone_size: once; v_call: TRBV7-6; cdr3_aa: CASSSDSQNTEAFF; cdr3_nt: TGTGCCAGCAGCTCTGACAGCCAAAACACTGAAGCTTTCTTT
d_call: TRBD2; j_call: TRBJ2-2; clone_size: NA; v_call: TRBV7-3; cdr3_aa: CASSLAGENTGELFF; cdr3_nt: TGTGCCAGCAGCCTAGCGGGGGAGAACACCGGGGAGCTGTTTTTT
d_call: NA; j_call: TRBJ2-2; clone_size: NA; v_call: TRBV5-5; cdr3_aa: CASSLFTVTGELFF; cdr3_nt: TGTGCCAGCAGCTTGTTCACAGTCACCGGGGAGCTGTTTTTT
d_call: NA; j_call: TRBJ2-7; clone_size: NA; v_call: TRBV6-5; cdr3_aa: CASSYSRGYSYEQYF; cdr3_nt: TGTGCCAGCAGTTACTCGAGGGGCTACTCCTACGAGCAGTACTTC
d_call: NA; j_call: TRBJ2-7; clone_size: once; v_call: TRBV7-9; cdr3_aa: CASTLRPYEQYF; cdr3_nt: TGTGCCAGCACCCTACGACCCTACGAGCAGTACTTC
d_call: NA; j_call: TRBJ1-2; clone_size: few; v_call: TRBV28; cdr3_aa: CASSLSTAYGYTF; cdr3_nt: TGTGCCAGCAGTTTGTCGACTGCCTATGGCTACACCTTC
d_call: NA; j_call: TRBJ2-5; clone_size: NA; v_call: TRBV18; cdr3_aa: CASATEFQETQYF; cdr3_nt: TGTGCCAGCGCAACAGAGTTCCAAGAGACCCAGTACTTC
d_call: NA; j_call: TRBJ1-5; clone_size: NA; v_call: TRBV6-1; cdr3_aa: CASSGRGLGQPQHF; cdr3_nt: TGTGCCAGCAGTGGCAGGGGCTTGGGTCAGCCCCAGCATTTT
d_call: NA; j_call: TRBJ2-2; clone_size: NA; v_call: TRBV25-1; cdr3_aa: CASSAGETGELFF; cdr3_nt: TGTGCCAGCAGTGCAGGGGAGACCGGGGAGCTGTTTTTT
d_call: NA; j_call: TRBJ1-2; clone_size: NA; v_call: TRBV6-5; cdr3_aa: CATFWGGYGYTF; cdr3_nt: TGTGCCACTTTCTGGGGGGGATATGGCTACACCTTC
d_call: TRBD1; j_call: TRBJ1-2; clone_size: few; v_call: TRBV6-4; cdr3_aa: CASSDTPQGAFFGYTF; cdr3_nt: TGTGCCAGCAGTGACACTCCTCAGGGGGCATTTTTCGGCTACACCTTC
d_call: TRBD2; j_call: TRBJ2-1; clone_size: few; v_call: TRBV11-1; cdr3_aa: CASRFAKLAGGTYNEQFF; cdr3_nt: TGTGCCAGCAGATTTGCTAAACTAGCGGGGGGGACCTACAATGAGCAGTTCTTC